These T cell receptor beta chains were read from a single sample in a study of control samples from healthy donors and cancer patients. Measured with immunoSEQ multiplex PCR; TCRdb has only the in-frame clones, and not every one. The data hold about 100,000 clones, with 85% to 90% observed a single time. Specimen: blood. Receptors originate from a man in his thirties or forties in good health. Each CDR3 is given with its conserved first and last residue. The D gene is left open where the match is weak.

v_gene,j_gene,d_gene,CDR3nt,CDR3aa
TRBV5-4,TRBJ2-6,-,TGTGCCAGCAGCTTGATATATTTAGCGGTGAGCTCTGGGGCCAACGTCCTGACTTTC,CASSLIYLAVSSGANVLTF
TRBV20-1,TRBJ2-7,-,TGCAGTGCTAGTCCAGGGATGGAAGGCGAGCAGTACTTC,CSASPGMEGEQYF
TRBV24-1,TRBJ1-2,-,TGTGCCACCAGTGTCTCCGACAGATATGGCTACACCTTC,CATSVSDRYGYTF
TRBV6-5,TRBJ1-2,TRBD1,TGTGCCAGCACCCCGGGACAGCCTTATGGCTACACCTTC,CASTPGQPYGYTF
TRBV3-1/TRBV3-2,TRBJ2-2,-,TGTGCCAGCAGCCGGGCCGGGGAGCTGTTTTTT,CASSRAGELFF
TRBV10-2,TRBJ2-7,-,TGCGCCAGCAGTGAGTCACCAACAGTTTCCTACGAGCAGTACTTC,CASSESPTVSYEQYF
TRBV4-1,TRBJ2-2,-,TGCGCCAGCAGCCAACCCGACTATGATGTGGACACCGGGGAGCTGTTTTTT,CASSQPDYDVDTGELFF
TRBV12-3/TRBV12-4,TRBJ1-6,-,TGTGCCAGCAGTGCCAGGGGACGCTCACCCCTCCACTTT,CASSARGRSPLHF
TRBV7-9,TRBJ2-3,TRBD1,TGTGCCAGCAGCTACTCAGGGGGCGGAAGCACAGATACGCAGTATTTT,CASSYSGGGSTDTQYF
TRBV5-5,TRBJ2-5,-,TGTGCCAGCAGCCCATCGGACAACCAAGAGACCCAGTACTTC,CASSPSDNQETQYF
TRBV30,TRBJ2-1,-,-,CAWSVLVFREQFF
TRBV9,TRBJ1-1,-,TGTGCCAGCAGCAGCGGGCAGGGTAACACTGAAGCTTTCTTT,CASSSGQGNTEAFF
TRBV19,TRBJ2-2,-,TGTGCCAGTAGTATAGGTGATACCGGGGAGCTGTTTTTT,CASSIGDTGELFF
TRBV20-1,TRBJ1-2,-,TGCAGTGCTAGAGCTAGCTATGGCTACACCTTC,CSARASYGYTF
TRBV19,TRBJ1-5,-,TGTGCCAGTAGTATAGTCCCGGGGGCAGGTCAGCCCCAGCATTTT,CASSIVPGAGQPQHF
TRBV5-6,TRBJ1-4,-,TGTGCCAGCAGCGGGTGGGGGGCGACGGCTAATGAAAAACTGTTTTTT,CASSGWGATANEKLFF